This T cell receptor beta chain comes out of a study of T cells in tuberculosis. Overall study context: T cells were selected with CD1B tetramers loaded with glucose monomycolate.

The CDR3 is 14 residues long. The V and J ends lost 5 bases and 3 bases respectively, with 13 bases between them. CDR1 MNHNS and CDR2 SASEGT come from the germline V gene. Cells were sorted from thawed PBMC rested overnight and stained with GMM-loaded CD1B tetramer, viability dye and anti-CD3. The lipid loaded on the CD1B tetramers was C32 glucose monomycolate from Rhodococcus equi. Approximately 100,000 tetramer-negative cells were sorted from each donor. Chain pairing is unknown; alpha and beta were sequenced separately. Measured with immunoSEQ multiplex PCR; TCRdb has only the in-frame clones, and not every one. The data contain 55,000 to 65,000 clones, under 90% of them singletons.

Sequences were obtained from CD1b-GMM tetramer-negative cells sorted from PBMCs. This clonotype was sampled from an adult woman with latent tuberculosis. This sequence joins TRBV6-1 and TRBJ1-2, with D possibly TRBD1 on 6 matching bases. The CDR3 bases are TGTGCCAGCAGTCCAACCGCAGGGGACTATGGCTACACCTTC. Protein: CASSPTAGDYGYTF.